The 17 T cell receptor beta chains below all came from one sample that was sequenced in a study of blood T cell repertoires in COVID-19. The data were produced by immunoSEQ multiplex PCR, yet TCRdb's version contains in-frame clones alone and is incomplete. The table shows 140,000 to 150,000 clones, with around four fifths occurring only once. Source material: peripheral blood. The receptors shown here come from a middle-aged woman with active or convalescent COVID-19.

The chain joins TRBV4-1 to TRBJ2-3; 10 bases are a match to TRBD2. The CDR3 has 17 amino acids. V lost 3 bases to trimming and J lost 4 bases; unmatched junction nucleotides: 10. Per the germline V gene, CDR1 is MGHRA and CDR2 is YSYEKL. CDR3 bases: TGCGCCAGCAGCCATTTAGGGACTAGCGTGAGGTCAGATACGCAGTATTTT. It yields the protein CASSHLGTSVRSDTQYF.

The CDR3: CASSAQGTHTEAFF. As DNA, the CDR3 is TGTGCCAGCAGCGCACAGGGTACGCACACTGAAGCTTTCTTT. The V call is TRBV11-2, the J call TRBJ1-1, with D maybe TRBD1 (6 bases). This CDR3 region has 14 residues. The V end lost 5 bases, the J end lost 3 bases, and 13 bases lay between the germline ends. Germline loops: CDR1 SGHAT, CDR2 FQNNGV.

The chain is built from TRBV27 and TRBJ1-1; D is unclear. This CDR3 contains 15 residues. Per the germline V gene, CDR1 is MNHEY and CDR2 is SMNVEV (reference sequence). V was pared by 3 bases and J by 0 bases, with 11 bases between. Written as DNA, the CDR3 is TGTGCCAGCAGTTTGGGCAGAGAAATGAACACTGAAGCTTTCTTT. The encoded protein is CASSLGREMNTEAFF.

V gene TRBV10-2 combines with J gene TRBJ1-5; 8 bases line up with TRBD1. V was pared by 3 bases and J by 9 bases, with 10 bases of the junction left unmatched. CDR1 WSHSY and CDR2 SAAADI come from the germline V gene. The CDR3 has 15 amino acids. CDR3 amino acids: CASSDPLTGVRPQHF. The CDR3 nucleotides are TGCGCCAGCAGTGACCCGCTGACAGGGGTTCGGCCCCAGCATTTT.

The CDR3 nucleotides read TGTGCCAGCAGTGAACGGAGTGGAAACACCATATATTTT. This codes for CASSERSGNTIYF. The V and J genes are TRBV27 and TRBJ1-3; D unclear. Germline CDR1 and CDR2: MNHEY and SMNVEV (reference sequence). Trimming took 5 bases from V and 3 from J, leaving 8 bases between them. The CDR3 totals 13 residues.

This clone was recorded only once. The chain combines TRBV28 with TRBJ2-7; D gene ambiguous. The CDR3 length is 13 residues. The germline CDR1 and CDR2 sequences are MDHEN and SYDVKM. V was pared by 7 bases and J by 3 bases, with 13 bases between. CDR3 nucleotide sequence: TGTGCCAGCATTCCGCCCCGAGGCTACGAGCAGTACTTC. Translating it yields CASIPPRGYEQYF.

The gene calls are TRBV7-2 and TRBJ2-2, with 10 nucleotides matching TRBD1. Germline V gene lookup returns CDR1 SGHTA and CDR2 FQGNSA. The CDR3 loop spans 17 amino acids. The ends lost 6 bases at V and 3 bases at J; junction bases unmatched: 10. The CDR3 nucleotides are TGTGCCAGCAGTTTCCCGACAGGGGGCCTTTACACCGGGGAGCTGTTTTTT. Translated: CASSFPTGGLYTGELFF.

This CDR3 is CASSLDSLYGYTF. The CDR3 nucleotides read TGTGCCAGCAGCTTGGACAGTCTCTATGGCTACACCTTC. The V and J genes are TRBV2 and TRBJ1-2; possibly TRBD1 for D (6 bases). Germline lookup yields CDR1 SNHLY and CDR2 FYNNEI. V lost 6 bases to trimming and J lost 4 bases, with 12 bases between them. The CDR3 is 13 amino acids.

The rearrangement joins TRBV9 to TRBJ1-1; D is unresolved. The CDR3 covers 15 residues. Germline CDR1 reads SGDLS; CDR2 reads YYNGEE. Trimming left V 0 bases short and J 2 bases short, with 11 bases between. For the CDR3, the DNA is TGTGCCAGCAGCGTAGATCCAGGTCCCAACACTGAAGCTTTCTTT. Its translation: CASSVDPGPNTEAFF.

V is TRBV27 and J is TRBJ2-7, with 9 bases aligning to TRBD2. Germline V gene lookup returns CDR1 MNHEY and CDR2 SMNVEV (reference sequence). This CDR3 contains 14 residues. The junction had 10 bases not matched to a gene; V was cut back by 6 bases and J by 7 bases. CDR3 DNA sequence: TGTGCCAGCAGCTATCTAGCGGGGCCCATGGAGCAGTACTTC. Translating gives CASSYLAGPMEQYF.

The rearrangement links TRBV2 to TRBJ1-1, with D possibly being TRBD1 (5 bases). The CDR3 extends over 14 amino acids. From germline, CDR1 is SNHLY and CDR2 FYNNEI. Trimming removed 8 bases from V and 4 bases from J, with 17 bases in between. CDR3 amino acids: CASLTGGPGTEAFF. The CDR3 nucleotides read TGTGCCAGCCTTACCGGGGGTCCGGGCACTGAAGCTTTCTTT.

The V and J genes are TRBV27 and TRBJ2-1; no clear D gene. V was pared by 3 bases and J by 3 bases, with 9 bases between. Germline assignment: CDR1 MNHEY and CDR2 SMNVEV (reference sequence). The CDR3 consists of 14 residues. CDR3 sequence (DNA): TGTGCCAGCAGTTTTGACCGGGTCTACAATGAGCAGTTCTTC. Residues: CASSFDRVYNEQFF.

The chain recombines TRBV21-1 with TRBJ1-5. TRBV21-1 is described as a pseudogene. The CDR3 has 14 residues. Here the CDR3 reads CASSKALSEEPQHF. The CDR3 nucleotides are TGTGCCAGCAGCAAAGCGCTTTCTGAGGAGCCCCAGCATTTT.

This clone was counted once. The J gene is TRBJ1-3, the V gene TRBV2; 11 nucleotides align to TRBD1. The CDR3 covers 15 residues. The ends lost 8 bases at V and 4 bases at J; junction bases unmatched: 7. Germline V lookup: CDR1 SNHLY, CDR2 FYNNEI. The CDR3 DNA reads TGTGCCAGCTCTGAGGACAGGGGGCTGGGAAACACCATATATTTT. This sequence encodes CASSEDRGLGNTIYF.

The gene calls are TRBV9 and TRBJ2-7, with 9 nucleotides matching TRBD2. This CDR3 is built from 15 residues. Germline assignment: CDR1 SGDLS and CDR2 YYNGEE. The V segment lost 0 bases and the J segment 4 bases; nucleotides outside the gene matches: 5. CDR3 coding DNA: TGTGCCAGCAGCGTAGTGGCTAGCGGGGAATACGAGCAGTACTTC. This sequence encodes CASSVVASGEYEQYF.

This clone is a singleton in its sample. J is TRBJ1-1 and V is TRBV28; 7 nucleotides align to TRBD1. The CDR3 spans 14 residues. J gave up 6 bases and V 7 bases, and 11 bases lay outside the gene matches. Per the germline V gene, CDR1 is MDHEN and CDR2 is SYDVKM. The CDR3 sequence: CASTPPDRVSEAFF. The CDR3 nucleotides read TGTGCCAGCACCCCACCCGACAGGGTCTCTGAAGCTTTCTTT.

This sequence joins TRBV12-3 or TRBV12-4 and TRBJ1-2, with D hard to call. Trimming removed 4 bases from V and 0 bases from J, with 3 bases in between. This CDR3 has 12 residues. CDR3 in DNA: TGTGCCAGCAGTTATACTAACTATGGCTACACCTTC. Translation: CASSYTNYGYTF.